This T cell receptor (beta chain) was sequenced in a study of shared clonotypes between healthy human individuals (dated by TCRdb to about 2020). Study-wide context: The cohort comprised a couple of women and a few men aged 18 to 49 years. For each donor, three plates each were used for CD4 naive and CD4 memory, two plates were used for CD8 naive, and one plate was used for CD8 memory. To estimate repertoire size and how much clonotype sharing occurs between individuals, the study deeply sequenced the blood TCR repertoires of 4 to 6 healthy adults. To increase sequencing depth and limit assay-specific biases, TCR repertoire library preparation and sequencing were carried out by different laboratories using diverse techniques. Per donor, leukapheresis produced somewhere between about 0.94 and 9 billion PBMCs.

The paper's findings and limits, for the study overall: Compared with non-shared clonotypes, clonotypes shared by all four sorted-subset donors had higher generation probabilities. Sampling was restricted to blood, and TCR repertoires in tissues likely differ from the TCR repertoires found in blood. Because the study included only a small number of donors, the genetic and exposure-history diversity represented was limited. Sharing across four donors was observed for about 5% of naive CD4, over 3% of naive CD8, around 2.5% of memory CD4, and approximately 0.41% of memory CD8 clonotypes. Naive subsets generally had larger estimated clonotype richness than memory subsets did. Pairwise subsampling led to the expectation that sequencing depth would affect the degree of clonotype sharing among donors. Incomplete sequencing was indicated by rarefaction of sorted-subset datasets, despite the large sequencing depth.

About this clone itself: Its target antigen remains unknown. No clone much larger than this one lies a single base away; base qualities are absent.

Using the deep immunoSEQ assay, TCR CDR3 regions were amplified from genomic DNA by multiplex PCR. Extracted genomic DNA from each cell subset was spread evenly across all wells of several immunoSEQ 96-well plates, with each plate serving as a replicate. For sorted subsets, each replicate PCR was loaded with 200 ng genomic DNA, equivalent to some 27,000 T cell genomes. Purified libraries were quantified with a Qubit 3.0 fluorometer, sized on a Bioanalyzer 2100, and re-quantified with the KAPA Library Quantification kit. Every immunoSEQ 96-well plate was sequenced on a separate single-read 150-cycle Illumina NextSeq 550 flow cell. Processing in the source paper ran as follows. Because the immunoSEQ output held only junctional sequences and lacked quality scores, the filtering could not match the filtering applied to full-length reads. Sequences were annotated with PyIR, a Python wrapper for IgBLAST v1.9, using IMGT germline references to assign V/J genes and CDR3. Reads were filtered out if the reads had weak V/J assignments (E-value above 1e-6), no CDR3, stop codons, out-of-frame junctions, or ambiguous translated residues. V3J clonotypes were defined by identical inferred V gene, J gene, and CDR3 amino acid sequence. To compute the percentage overlap between repertoires, the number of shared unique clonotypes was divided by the size of the smaller repertoire. Three approaches were used to assess repertoire richness: RTK rarefaction, the Chao1 estimator, and Recon v2.1 estimates of unobserved clonotypes. Generation probabilities for all TCRbeta clonotypes obtained by the gDNA method from a handful of donors were computed using OLGA. The source is immuneACCESS, and TCRdb retained only in-frame sequences with V and J called. Part of the clones is not carried over; for the studies checked, unresolved V genes explain less than half of this, and the remainder is unexplained. V and J calls and clone size are as listed in that table; D and trimming were resolved from the DNA. This sample has around 980,000 clones in its table, and 70% to 80% of those were observed once. Together, the top ten hold 0.6% to 0.7% of the sample.

For CDR1 and CDR2, the germline V gene lists SGDLS and YYNGEE. The CDR3 covers 13 residues, taking in both the cysteine and the phenylalanine. The entry retains the CDR3 DNA only, 39 bases that are in frame from base 1. Relative to germline, V is 3 bases shorter and J is 2 bases shorter, with 8 bases between their ends. The donors were healthy, HIV-negative adults who had no recently reported acute infections or vaccinations. Every donor was a Caucasian adult living in Nashville, Tennessee, USA. Magnetic negative selection was used to enrich CD4+ T cells, after which naive cells were positively selected on CD45RA and the negative fraction became the memory subset. Blood was obtained by leukapheresis, after which PBMCs were separated by Ficoll-Histopaque density gradient centrifugation and cryopreserved in liquid nitrogen vapor phase. Analytical flow cytometry was used to check the purity and quantity of each magnetically sorted T cell population. Each sorted fraction had its genomic DNA isolated and then quantified by UV absorbance on a Nanodrop 2000c.

The sequenced material came from memory CD4+ T cells from PBMCs. What the cell subset or site label conveys for this sample: CD45RA-negative fraction. The rearranged segments are TRBV9 and TRBJ1-2; the D gene assignment is ambiguous. This TCR was recovered from a man aged 18 to 35 in good health. Some clones in this sample may be carry-over from other donors' samples. CDR3 sequence: CASSADQNYGYTF. The nucleotide sequence is TGTGCCAGCAGCGCGGACCAGAACTATGGCTACACCTTC.